The rows below give T cell receptor beta chains drawn from one sample of a study of T-cell reconstitution after alpha-beta-depleted transplantation in children. Each CDR3 protein gets one entry after TCRdb re-called the PCR reads with MiXCR. Of 100,000 to 150,000 distinct CDR3 sequences listed, under 30% are singletons. The sequencing here drew on PBMCs, mostly from graft donor cells, taken 180 days after TCRalphabeta/CD19-depleted stem cell transplant. All receptors come from a male patient between 2 and 15 years old who had a stem cell transplant for chronic granulomatous disease, so the T cells may come from the graft donor. The CDR3 runs from the conserved cysteine through the conserved F or W. D genes are given only for firm matches. Some rows have no size entry. The others give once, few or many, or a class for an expanded clone.

abundance | d_gene | j_gene | v_gene | CDR3nt | CDR3aa
many | . | TRBJ2-3 | TRBV18 | TGTGCCAGCTCGCCAACCTTAGCGGCAGATACGCAGTATTTT | CASSPTLAADTQYF
few | . | TRBJ1-5 | TRBV20-1 | TGCAGTGCTACCCCAGGGAGGGGTGGACAGCCCCAGCATTTT | CSATPGRGGQPQHF
many | . | TRBJ2-7 | TRBV29-1 | TGCAGCGTTGCGGGGACCTACGAGCAGTACTTC | CSVAGTYEQYF
. | . | TRBJ2-1 | TRBV19 | TGTGCCAGTAGTATTAGGTCGGCAGCCGAGCAGTTCTTC | CASSIRSAAEQFF
. | . | TRBJ2-5 | TRBV10-2 | TGCGCCAGCAGTGAGTCGCGGTTCCAAGAGACCCAGTACTTC | CASSESRFQETQYF
few | . | TRBJ2-2 | TRBV18 | TGTGCCAGCTCACCGTCGCGTGGCACCGGGGAGCTGTTTTTT | CASSPSRGTGELFF
many | . | TRBJ2-7 | TRBV20-1 | TGCAGTGCTAGTAAGAGGGGCCCATCCTACGAGCAGTACTTC | CSASKRGPSYEQYF
once | . | TRBJ2-3 | TRBV4-3 | TGCGCCAGCAGCCAGTCCAGTCAGGGGGGACAAAGGCAGTATTTT | CASSQSSQGGQRQYF
few | . | TRBJ2-2 | TRBV12-3/TRBV12-4 | TGTGCCAGCAGTCAACAGGGCTACGGGGAGCTGTTTTTT | CASSQQGYGELFF
many | TRBD1 | TRBJ2-1 | TRBV9 | TGTGCCAGCAGCGCAACGGGACAGGGAGTCTATGAGCAGTTCTTC | CASSATGQGVYEQFF
many | . | TRBJ2-7 | TRBV14 | TGTGCCAGCAGTCCCGTCCTTTCCTACGAGCAGTACTTC | CASSPVLSYEQYF
many | . | TRBJ1-1 | TRBV19 | TGTGCCAGTAGCCGTCCCAACACTGAAGCTTTCTTT | CASSRPNTEAFF
. | . | TRBJ2-5 | TRBV5-1 | TGCGCCAGCAGAAATTACGAAGAGACCCAGTACTTC | CASRNYEETQYF
few | TRBD2 | TRBJ2-5 | TRBV20-1 | TGCAGTGCCCATGCCAGGGAGGGGGAGACCCAGTACTTC | CSAHAREGETQYF
. | TRBD2 | TRBJ2-7 | TRBV29-1 | TGCAGCGTTGTGGGGGGACTAGCGACCCTCGAGCAGTACTTC | CSVVGGLATLEQYF
. | . | TRBJ1-1 | TRBV5-5 | TGTGCCAGCAGCCCACTGCGTGGTGAAGCTTTCTTT | CASSPLRGEAFF
. | . | TRBJ2-1 | TRBV12-3/TRBV12-4 | TGTGCCAGCAGTCCCCCAGAGAGCTCCTACAATGAGCAGTTCTTC | CASSPPESSYNEQFF
many | TRBD2 | TRBJ2-1 | TRBV29-1 | TGCAGCGCTGAATCTCCCGGGACTAGCGGATACAATGAGCAGTTCTTC | CSAESPGTSGYNEQFF
few | . | TRBJ2-3 | TRBV7-2 | TGTGCCAGCAGCTATAAAAGGGGGGGCCTGGATACGCAGTATTTT | CASSYKRGGLDTQYF
many | TRBD2 | TRBJ2-3 | TRBV5-4 | TGTGCCAGCAGCCTGGACGGGACTAGCCCCACAGGTTTTAGCACAGATACGCAGTATTTT | CASSLDGTSPTGFSTDTQYF
. | TRBD2 | TRBJ2-1 | TRBV7-9 | TGTGCCAGCAGCCGAAGCGCAGGAAGCGGGAGGGCGAATGAGCAGTTCTTC | CASSRSAGSGRANEQFF
many | . | TRBJ2-1 | TRBV20-1 | TGCAGTGCAGAGACTGATTACAATGAGCAGTTCTTC | CSAETDYNEQFF
many | . | TRBJ1-3 | TRBV12-3/TRBV12-4 | TGTGCCAGCAGTTTCAACTCTGGAAACACCATATATTTT | CASSFNSGNTIYF
few | TRBD1 | TRBJ1-1 | TRBV15 | TGTGCCACCAGCAGATTTTGGACAGGGTTGGTGGAGACTGAAGCTTTCTTT | CATSRFWTGLVETEAFF
. | . | TRBJ2-7 | TRBV25-1 | TGTGCCAGCAGTGAATTTCAAGGGGCGGGGGAGCAGTACTTC | CASSEFQGAGEQYF
. | . | TRBJ2-3 | TRBV7-2 | TGTGCCAGCGGCTTCACCGGGACGGCAAGCACAGATACGCAGTATTTT | CASGFTGTASTDTQYF
few | TRBD1 | TRBJ2-7 | TRBV12-3/TRBV12-4 | TGTGCCAGCAGTTTTCGGACAGGGTCCGAGCAGTACTTC | CASSFRTGSEQYF
. | . | TRBJ2-2 | TRBV27 | TGTGCCAGCAATTCAAACACCGGGGAGCTGTTTTTT | CASNSNTGELFF
. | TRBD2 | TRBJ2-3 | TRBV7-8 | TGTGCCAGCAGCTACCAGCGGGAGGACACAGATACGCAGTATTTT | CASSYQREDTDTQYF
few | . | TRBJ2-7 | TRBV5-1 | TGCGCCAGCAGCAAGACCTCCTACGAGCAGTACTTC | CASSKTSYEQYF
few | . | TRBJ2-7 | TRBV15 | TGTGCCACCAGCAGAGGCCCGAACAGAGACGAGCAGTACTTC | CATSRGPNRDEQYF
many | TRBD2 | TRBJ2-1 | TRBV3-1 | TGTGCCAGCAGCCAGGTTACGGGACTAGCGGGGGGTGAGCAGTTCTTC | CASSQVTGLAGGEQFF
. | TRBD1 | TRBJ2-1 | TRBV4-1 | TGCGCCAGCAGCCAAGATAGGGGGCGTGCCTACAATGAGCAGTTCTTC | CASSQDRGRAYNEQFF
many | . | TRBJ2-1 | TRBV5-1 | TGCGCCAGCAGCTTATCGAACAATGAGCAGTTCTTC | CASSLSNNEQFF
once | . | TRBJ1-2 | TRBV18 | TGTGCCAGCTCAGAAGTGGTCTATGGCTACACCTTC | CASSEVVYGYTF
. | . | TRBJ2-3 | TRBV7-9 | TGTGCCAGCAGCTTAGCAATACCCAGGGAAGGTACGCAGTATTTT | CASSLAIPREGTQYF
. | . | TRBJ2-1 | TRBV29-1 | TGCAGCGCTAAACAGGGCCTCAGCTCCTACAATGAGCAGTTCTTC | CSAKQGLSSYNEQFF
many | TRBD2 | TRBJ2-1 | TRBV20-1 | TGCAGTGCTAGAGATCTGAGACTAGCATTCTATGAGCAGTTCTTC | CSARDLRLAFYEQFF
. | TRBD1 | TRBJ2-4 | TRBV5-1 | TGCGCCAGCAGCCTAGGGGACAGGGCGAAAAACATTCAGTACTTC | CASSLGDRAKNIQYF
few | . | TRBJ2-5 | TRBV28 | TGTGCCAGCAGGTTAGCGGTCCCTTCTGAGACCCAGTACTTC | CASRLAVPSETQYF
many | TRBD2 | TRBJ2-5 | TRBV25-1 | TGTGCCAGCAGTGACCACAGAGGACTAGCGGCCCAAGAGACCCAGTACTTC | CASSDHRGLAAQETQYF
. | . | TRBJ1-6 | TRBV12-3/TRBV12-4 | TGTGCCAGCAGTTTAACGGCGAATTCACCCCTCCACTTT | CASSLTANSPLHF
many | TRBD2 | TRBJ2-1 | TRBV12-3/TRBV12-4 | TGTGCCAGCAGTCACCTAGCGGGAGGGCGATTCAATGAGCAGTTCTTC | CASSHLAGGRFNEQFF
. | TRBD2 | TRBJ2-1 | TRBV7-2 | TGTGCCAGCCGGACTAGCGGATCCTACAATGAGCAGTTCTTC | CASRTSGSYNEQFF